One sample yielded the 17 T cell receptor beta chains listed below, sequenced in a study of CD8 T cells in ankylosing spondylitis. Study-wide points: Made up of about eight highly homologous variants, a TCR beta motif appeared characteristic of ankylosing spondylitis blood.

One entry per CDR3 protein results from TCRdb running MiXCR on the 5' RACE reads. The data hold over 700,000 distinct CDR3 sequences, with under 20% observed a single time. These receptors have no known antigen. The sample was blood, either unsorted or a sorted T cell fraction (not recorded which). These receptors were taken from a male donor with ankylosing spondylitis.

This chain connects TRBV29-1 to TRBJ1-2; D may be TRBD1 (6 bases). The CDR3 is 14 residues long. Trimming took off 4 bases at V and 0 bases at J, with 12 bases between the two ends. Germline V gene lookup returns CDR1 SQVTM and CDR2 ANQGSEA. CDR3 sequence reads: CSVAGALSNYGYTF. Written as DNA, the CDR3 is TGCAGCGTTGCGGGGGCCCTTTCTAACTATGGCTACACCTTC.

The sample holds a few counts of this clonotype. The chain is built from TRBV4-2 and TRBJ1-2, with a possible D match to TRBD1 (5 bases). The CDR3 is made up of 15 amino acids. With 0 bases removed from V and 4 bases from J, the gap between germline ends came to 12 bases. Germline values: CDR1 LGHNA, CDR2 YNFKEQ. The CDR3: CASSQERGRPYGYTF. In DNA, the CDR3 is TGTGCCAGCAGCCAAGAGCGGGGGAGGCCCTATGGCTACACCTTC.

This chain links TRBV5-1 with TRBJ2-3; TRBD2 agrees at 9 bases. CDR3 length equals 17 residues. Germline assignment: CDR1 SGHRS and CDR2 YFSETQ. With 0 bases clipped from V and 3 bases from J, the junction kept 8 bases outside the gene matches. DNA of the CDR3: TGCGCCAGCAGCTTGGGGATTAGCGGGAGATGGACAGATACGCAGTATTTT. Residues: CASSLGISGRWTDTQYF.

In DNA, the CDR3 is TGTGCCAGCAGCTTAACTCTGGAGGCAGGACCGAACACTGAAGCTTTCTTT. Translation: CASSLTLEAGPNTEAFF. The chain recombines TRBV7-8 with TRBJ1-1; D not certain. The CDR3 loop spans 17 amino acids. Per germline, CDR1 SGHVS and CDR2 FQNEAQ. Trimming left V 2 bases short and J 1 base short, with 17 bases between.

The CDR3 region is CASSFNAVWAGSTDTQYF. The CDR3 DNA follows: TGTGCCAGCAGCTTTAATGCGGTGTGGGCGGGAAGCACAGATACGCAGTATTTT. This chain connects TRBV7-8 to TRBJ2-3; TRBD2 might be the D (6 bases). Trimming took 3 bases from V and 0 from J, leaving 19 bases between them. CDR1 is SGHVS and CDR2 is FQNEAQ in the germline V gene. The CDR3 is 18 residues long.

The chain employs TRBV6-2 or TRBV6-3 and TRBJ1-1; D ambiguous. The CDR3 length is 16 residues. Per germline, CDR1 MNHEY and CDR2 SVGEGT. V was shortened by 0 bases and J by 0 bases, with 11 bases between the two germline ends. CDR3 protein: CASSYSLQQLNTEAFF. CDR3 in DNA: TGTGCCAGCAGTTACTCGCTTCAGCAACTGAACACTGAAGCTTTCTTT.

There are a few counts of this clonotype. V usage is TRBV6-1 and J usage is TRBJ1-6; D remains ambiguous. Looked up from germline, CDR1 is MNHNS and CDR2 is SASEGT. This CDR3 comprises 14 residues. V lost 5 bases and J 4 bases, leaving 9 bases between the germline ends. In DNA form, the CDR3 reads TGTGCCAGCAGTCCGACGGAGTATAATTCACCCCTCCACTTT. It translates to CASSPTEYNSPLHF.

This clonotype was found a few times. This chain links TRBV7-9 with TRBJ1-2; D gene unclear. CDR3 length: 13 residues. Germline values: CDR1 SEHNR, CDR2 FQNEAQ (reference sequence). Deletions cut 5 bases from V and 5 bases from J, with 12 bases between. The CDR3: CASSTTPSYGYTF. CDR3 coding DNA: TGTGCCAGCAGCACAACACCAAGTTATGGCTACACCTTC.

The rearrangement uses TRBV11-3 and TRBJ1-1; D not certain. The V gene lost 4 bases and the J gene lost 0 bases, with 9 bases spanning the gap. This CDR3 region has 14 residues. Germline CDR1 and CDR2: SGHNT and YENEEA. Here the CDR3 DNA reads TGTGCCAGCAGCTCACAGAGGTTGAACACTGAAGCTTTCTTT. Encoded protein: CASSSQRLNTEAFF.

The rearrangement uses TRBV18 and TRBJ2-1; D is uncertain. With 1 base removed from V and 8 bases from J, the gap between germline ends came to 6 bases. The CDR3 length is 12 residues. Germline V gives CDR1 KGHSH, CDR2 LQKENI. The CDR3 is CASSPRTDEQFF. The DNA for the CDR3 is TGTGCCAGCTCACCACGAACGGATGAGCAGTTCTTC.

This clonotype was observed a few times. V usage is TRBV15 and J usage is TRBJ1-6, with 8 bases aligning to TRBD1. This CDR3 is 15 amino acids long. V lost 5 bases to trimming and J lost 9 bases; unmatched junction nucleotides: 9. The V gene's germline CDR1 is LNHNV and CDR2 YYDKDF (reference sequence). CDR3 sequence: CATSPYTGGSSPLHF. CDR3 nucleotide sequence: TGTGCCACCAGCCCTTACACAGGGGGGAGTTCACCCCTCCACTTT.

V is TRBV20-1 and J is TRBJ2-3, with TRBD2 identical over 10 bases. Germline values: CDR1 DFQATT, CDR2 SNEGSKA (reference sequence). V shed 2 bases, J shed 6 bases, and the junction held 8 bases outside the gene matches. The CDR3 extends over 15 amino acids. CDR3 amino acids: CSARKRSGRWDTQYF. The CDR3 DNA reads as TGCAGTGCTAGAAAACGTAGCGGGAGGTGGGATACGCAGTATTTT.

The chain couples TRBV2 to TRBJ2-2; TRBD1 agrees at 9 bases. V was pared by 9 bases and J by 3 bases, with 2 bases of the junction left unmatched. Germline V lookup: CDR1 SNHLY, CDR2 FYNNEI. CDR3 size: 13 residues. The CDR3 region is CASTGGDTGELFF. The CDR3 DNA is TGTGCCAGTACAGGGGGCGACACCGGGGAGCTGTTTTTT.

This chain links TRBV9 with TRBJ2-7; tentative D call: TRBD2 (6 bases). Germline V gene sequence: CDR1 SGDLS, CDR2 YYNGEE. This CDR3 region has 15 residues. V was pared by 0 bases and J by 1 base, with 11 bases between. CDR3 nucleotides: TGTGCCAGCAGCGTAGGAGAGGGGAGGTCCTACGAGCAGTACTTC. Protein sequence: CASSVGEGRSYEQYF.

The chain employs TRBV28 and TRBJ2-3; TRBD2 matches at 12 bases. Unmatched junction bases numbered 22, after V lost 7 bases and J lost 8 bases. CDR3 length: 19 amino acids. Looked up from germline, CDR1 is MDHEN and CDR2 is SYDVKM. The CDR3 loop is CASISISALAGGPWATQYF. The CDR3 bases are TGTGCCAGCATCTCCATCAGTGCTCTAGCGGGAGGGCCCTGGGCTACGCAGTATTTT.

The sample holds a few counts of this clonotype. The genes are TRBV20-1 and TRBJ1-5; TRBD1 agrees at 10 bases. Germline V gene sequence: CDR1 DFQATT, CDR2 SNEGSKA (reference sequence). The CDR3 has 12 amino acids. V was clipped by 5 bases and J by 5 bases; unmatched bases: 0. In DNA, the CDR3 is TGCAGTGCTGGACAGGGGGATCAGCCCCAGCATTTT. This gives the protein CSAGQGDQPQHF.

This clonotype has just a few counts. In DNA, the CDR3 is TGTGCCAGCAGTTTTCTGGGACTAGCGGGAGTTGGGGAGACCCAGTACTTC. This encodes CASSFLGLAGVGETQYF. The V and J genes are TRBV12-3 or TRBV12-4 and TRBJ2-5; 14 bases agree with TRBD2. V lost 3 bases to trimming and J lost 5 bases; unmatched junction nucleotides: 8. This CDR3 spans 17 amino acids.